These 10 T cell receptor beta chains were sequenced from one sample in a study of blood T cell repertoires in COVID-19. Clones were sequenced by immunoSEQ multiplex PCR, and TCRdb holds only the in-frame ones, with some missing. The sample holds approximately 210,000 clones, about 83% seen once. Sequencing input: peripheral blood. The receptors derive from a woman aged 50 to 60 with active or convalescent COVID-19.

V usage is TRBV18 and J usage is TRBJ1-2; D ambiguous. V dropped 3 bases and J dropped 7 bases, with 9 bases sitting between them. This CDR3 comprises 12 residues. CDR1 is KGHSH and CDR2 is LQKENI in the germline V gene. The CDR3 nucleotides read TGTGCCAGCTCACCGAATTACAGTGGCTACACCTTC. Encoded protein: CASSPNYSGYTF.

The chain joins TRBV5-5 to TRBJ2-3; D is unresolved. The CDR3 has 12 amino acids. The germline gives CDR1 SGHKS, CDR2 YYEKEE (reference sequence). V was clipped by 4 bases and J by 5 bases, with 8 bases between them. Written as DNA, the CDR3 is TGTGCCAGCAGCCCAGATTTAGATACGCAGTATTTT. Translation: CASSPDLDTQYF.

The CDR3 protein is CASSAGSGGYEQYV. In DNA, the CDR3 is TGTGCCAGCTCCGCCGGTAGCGGGGGCTACGAGCAGTACGTC. V and J are TRBV18 and TRBJ2-7; 9 bases agree with TRBD2. The V gene's germline CDR1 is KGHSH and CDR2 LQKENI. Losses at the gene ends were 6 bases for V and 3 bases for J; bases not matched to a gene: 6. CDR3 length: 14 residues.

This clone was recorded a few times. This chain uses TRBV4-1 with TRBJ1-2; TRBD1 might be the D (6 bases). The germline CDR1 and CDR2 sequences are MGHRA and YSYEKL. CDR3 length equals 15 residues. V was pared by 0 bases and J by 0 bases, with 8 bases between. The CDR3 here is CASSQEGAPNYGYTF. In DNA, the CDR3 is TGCGCCAGCAGCCAAGAGGGGGCCCCTAACTATGGCTACACCTTC.

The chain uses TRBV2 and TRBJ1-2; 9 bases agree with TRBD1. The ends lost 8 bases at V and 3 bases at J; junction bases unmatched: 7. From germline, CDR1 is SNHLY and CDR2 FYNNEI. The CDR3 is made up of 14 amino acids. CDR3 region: CASRGQGNYYGYTF. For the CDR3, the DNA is TGTGCCAGCCGCGGACAGGGGAATTACTATGGCTACACCTTC.

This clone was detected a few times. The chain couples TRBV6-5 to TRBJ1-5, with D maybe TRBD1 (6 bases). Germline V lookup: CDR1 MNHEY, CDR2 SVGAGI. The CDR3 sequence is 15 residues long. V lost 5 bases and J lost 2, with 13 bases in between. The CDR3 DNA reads TGTGCCAGCAGTCTCCGGCCAGGGGGCAATCAGCCCCAGCATTTT. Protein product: CASSLRPGGNQPQHF.

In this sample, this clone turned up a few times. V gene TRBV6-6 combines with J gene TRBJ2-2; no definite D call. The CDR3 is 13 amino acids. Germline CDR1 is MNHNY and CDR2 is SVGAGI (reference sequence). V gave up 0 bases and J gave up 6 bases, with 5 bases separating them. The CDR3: CASSYSESGELFF. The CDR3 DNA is TGTGCCAGCAGTTACTCGGAGTCCGGGGAGCTGTTTTTT.

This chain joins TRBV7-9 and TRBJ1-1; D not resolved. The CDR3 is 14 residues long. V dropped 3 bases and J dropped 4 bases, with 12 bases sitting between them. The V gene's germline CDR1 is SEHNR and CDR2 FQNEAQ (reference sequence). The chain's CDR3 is CASSFPGRLTEAFF. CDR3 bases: TGTGCCAGCAGCTTCCCCGGCAGGCTCACTGAAGCTTTCTTT.

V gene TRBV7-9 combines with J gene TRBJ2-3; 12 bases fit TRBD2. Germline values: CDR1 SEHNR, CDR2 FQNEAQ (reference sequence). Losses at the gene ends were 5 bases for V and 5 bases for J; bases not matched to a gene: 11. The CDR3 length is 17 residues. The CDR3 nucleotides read TGTGCCAGCAGCCCCCGACTAGCGGGAGTTGAGGGAGATACGCAGTATTTT. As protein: CASSPRLAGVEGDTQYF.

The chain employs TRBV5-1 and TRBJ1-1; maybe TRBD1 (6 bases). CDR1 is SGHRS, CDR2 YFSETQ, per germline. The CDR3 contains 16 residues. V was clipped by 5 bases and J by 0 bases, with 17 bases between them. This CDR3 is CASSQGRGGMNTEAFF. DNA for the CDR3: TGCGCCAGCAGTCAGGGGAGAGGAGGCATGAACACTGAAGCTTTCTTT. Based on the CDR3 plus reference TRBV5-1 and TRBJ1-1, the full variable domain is KAGVTQTPRYLIKTRGQQVTLSCSPISGHRSVSWYQQTPGQGLQFLFEYFSETQRNKGNFPGRFSGRQFSNSRSEMNVSTLELGDSALYLCASSQGRGGMNTEAFFGQGTRLTVV.